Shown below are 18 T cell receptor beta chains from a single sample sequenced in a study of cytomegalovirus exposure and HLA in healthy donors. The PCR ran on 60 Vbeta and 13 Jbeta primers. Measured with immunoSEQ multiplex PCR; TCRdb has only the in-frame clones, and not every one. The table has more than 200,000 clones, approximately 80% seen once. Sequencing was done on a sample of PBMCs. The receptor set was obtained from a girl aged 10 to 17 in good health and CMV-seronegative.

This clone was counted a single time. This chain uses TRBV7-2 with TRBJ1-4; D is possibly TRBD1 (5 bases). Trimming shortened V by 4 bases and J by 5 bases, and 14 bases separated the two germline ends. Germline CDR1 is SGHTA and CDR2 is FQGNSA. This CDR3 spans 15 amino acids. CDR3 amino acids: CASSSIKGPNEKLFF. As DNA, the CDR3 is TGTGCCAGCAGCTCCATCAAGGGGCCGAATGAAAAACTGTTTTTT.

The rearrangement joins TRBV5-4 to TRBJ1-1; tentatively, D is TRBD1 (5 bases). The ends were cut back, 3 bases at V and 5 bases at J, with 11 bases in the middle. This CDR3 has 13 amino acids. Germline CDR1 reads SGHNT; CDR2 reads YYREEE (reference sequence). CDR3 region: CASSWDLKTEAFF. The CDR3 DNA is TGTGCCAGCAGCTGGGACTTAAAAACTGAAGCTTTCTTT.

CDR3 coding DNA: TGTGCCAGCTCCCGACTAGAAGATACGCAGTATTTT. This encodes CASSRLEDTQYF. The chain uses TRBV9 and TRBJ2-3; a weak D match, TRBD2 (6 bases). Per the germline V gene, CDR1 is SGDLS and CDR2 is YYNGEE. The CDR3 length is 12 residues. Trimming removed 7 bases from V and 5 bases from J, with 11 bases in between.

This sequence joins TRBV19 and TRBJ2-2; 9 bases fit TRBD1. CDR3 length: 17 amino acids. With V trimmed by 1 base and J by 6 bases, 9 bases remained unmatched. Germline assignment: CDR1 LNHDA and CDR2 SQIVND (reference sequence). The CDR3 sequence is CASSIGPDRGFSGELFF. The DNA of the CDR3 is TGTGCCAGTAGTATAGGGCCGGACAGGGGATTTTCCGGGGAGCTGTTTTTT.

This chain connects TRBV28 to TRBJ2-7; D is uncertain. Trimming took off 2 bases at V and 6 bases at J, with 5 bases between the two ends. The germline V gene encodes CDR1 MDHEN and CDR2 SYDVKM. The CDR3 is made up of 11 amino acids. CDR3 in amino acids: CASSLTGEQYF. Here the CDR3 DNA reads TGTGCCAGCAGTTTAACCGGCGAGCAGTACTTC.

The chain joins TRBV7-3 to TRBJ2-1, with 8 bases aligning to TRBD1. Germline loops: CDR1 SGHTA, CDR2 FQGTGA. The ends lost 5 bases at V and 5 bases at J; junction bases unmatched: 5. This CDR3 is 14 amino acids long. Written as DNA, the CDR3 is TGTGCCAGCAGCCCCGAGGGACAGGACAATGAGCAGTTCTTC. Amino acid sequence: CASSPEGQDNEQFF.

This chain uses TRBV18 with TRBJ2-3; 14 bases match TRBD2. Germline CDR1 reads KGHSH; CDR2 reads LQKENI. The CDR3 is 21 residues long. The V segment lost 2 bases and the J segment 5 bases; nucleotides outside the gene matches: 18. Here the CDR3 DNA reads TGTGCCAGCTCACCATTTCTTTCGACTAGCGGGGGGGTCGACGGCAGAGATACGCAGTATTTT. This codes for CASSPFLSTSGGVDGRDTQYF.

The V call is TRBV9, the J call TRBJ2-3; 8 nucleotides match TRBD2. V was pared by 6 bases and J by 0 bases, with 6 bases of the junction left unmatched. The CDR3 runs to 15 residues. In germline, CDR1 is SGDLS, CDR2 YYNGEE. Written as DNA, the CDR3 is TGTGCCAGCACCCCCGGCGGGGGGAGCACAGATACGCAGTATTTT. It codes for CASTPGGGSTDTQYF.

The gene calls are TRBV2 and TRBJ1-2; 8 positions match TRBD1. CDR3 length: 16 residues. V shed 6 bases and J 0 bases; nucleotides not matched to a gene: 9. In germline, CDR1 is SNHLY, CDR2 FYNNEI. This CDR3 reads CASSGRQGPSNYGYTF. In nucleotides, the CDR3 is TGTGCCAGCAGCGGTAGACAGGGGCCCTCTAACTATGGCTACACCTTC. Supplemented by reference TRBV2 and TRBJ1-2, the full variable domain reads EPEVTQTPSHQVTQMGQEVILRCVPISNHLYFYWYRQILGQKVEFLVSFYNNEISEKSEIFDDQFSVERPDGSNFTLKIRSTKLEDSAMYFCASSGRQGPSNYGYTFGSGTRLTVV.

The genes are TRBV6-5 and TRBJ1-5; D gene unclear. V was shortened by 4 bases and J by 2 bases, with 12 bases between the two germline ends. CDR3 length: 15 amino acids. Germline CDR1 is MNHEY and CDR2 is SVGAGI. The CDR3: CASSSAGYGNQPQHF. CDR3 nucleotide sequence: TGTGCCAGCAGTTCGGCGGGGTATGGCAATCAGCCCCAGCATTTT.

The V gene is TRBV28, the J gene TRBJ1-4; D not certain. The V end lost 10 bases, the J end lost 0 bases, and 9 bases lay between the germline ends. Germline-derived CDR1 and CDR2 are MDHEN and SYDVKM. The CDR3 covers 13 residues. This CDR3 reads CATLVATNEKLFF. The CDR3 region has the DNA TGTGCCACTCTAGTTGCAACTAATGAAAAACTGTTTTTT. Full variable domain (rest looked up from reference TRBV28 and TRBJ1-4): DVKVTQSSRYLVKRTGEKVFLECVQDMDHENMFWYRQDPGLGLRLIYFSYDVKMKEKGDIPEGYSVSREKKERFSLILESASTNQTSMYLCATLVATNEKLFFGSGTQLSVL.

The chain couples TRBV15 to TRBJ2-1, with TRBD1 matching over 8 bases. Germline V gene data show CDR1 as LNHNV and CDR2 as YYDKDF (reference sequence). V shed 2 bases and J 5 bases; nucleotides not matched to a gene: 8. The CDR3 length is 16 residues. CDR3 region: CATSRSDRGLHNEQFF. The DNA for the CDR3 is TGTGCCACCAGCAGAAGTGACAGGGGTTTACACAATGAGCAGTTCTTC.

The CDR3 region is CASRLNTRDTQYF. The CDR3 nucleotides read TGTGCCAGCAGGTTAAACACACGAGATACGCAGTATTTT. V gene TRBV11-2 combines with J gene TRBJ2-3; D remains ambiguous. The germline V gene has CDR1 SGHAT and CDR2 FQNNGV. The CDR3 runs 13 residues. V was shortened by 6 bases and J by 5 bases, with 12 bases between the two germline ends.

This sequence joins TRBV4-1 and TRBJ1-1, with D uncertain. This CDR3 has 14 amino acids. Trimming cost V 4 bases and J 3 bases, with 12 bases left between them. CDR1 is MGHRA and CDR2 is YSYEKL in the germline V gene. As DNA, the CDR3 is TGCGCCAGCAGCCCATTCTTGAGGGACACTGAAGCTTTCTTT. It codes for CASSPFLRDTEAFF.

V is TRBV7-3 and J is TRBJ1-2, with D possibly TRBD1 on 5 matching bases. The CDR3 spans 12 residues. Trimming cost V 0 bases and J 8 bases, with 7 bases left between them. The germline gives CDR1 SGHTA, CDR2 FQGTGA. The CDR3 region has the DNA TGTGCCAGCAGCTTAACAGGGGTAGGCTACACCTTC. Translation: CASSLTGVGYTF.

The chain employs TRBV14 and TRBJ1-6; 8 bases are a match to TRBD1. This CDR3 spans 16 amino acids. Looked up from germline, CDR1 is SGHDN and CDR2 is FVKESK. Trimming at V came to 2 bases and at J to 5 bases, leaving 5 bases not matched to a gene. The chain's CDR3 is CASSQIQGANNSPLHF. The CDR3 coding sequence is TGTGCCAGCAGCCAAATTCAGGGGGCGAATAATTCACCCCTCCACTTT.

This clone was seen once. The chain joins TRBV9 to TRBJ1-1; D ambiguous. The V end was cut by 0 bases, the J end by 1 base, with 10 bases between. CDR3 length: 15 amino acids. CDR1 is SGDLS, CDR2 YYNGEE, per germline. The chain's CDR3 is CASSVGVRGNTEAFF. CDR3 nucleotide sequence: TGTGCCAGCAGCGTAGGGGTTCGGGGGAACACTGAAGCTTTCTTT.

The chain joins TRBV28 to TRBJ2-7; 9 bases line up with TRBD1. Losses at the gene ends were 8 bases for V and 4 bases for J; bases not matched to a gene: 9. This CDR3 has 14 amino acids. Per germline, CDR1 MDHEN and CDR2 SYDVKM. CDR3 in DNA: TGTGCCAGCCGCTTAGGGGACAGGGCTTACGAGCAGTACTTC. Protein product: CASRLGDRAYEQYF. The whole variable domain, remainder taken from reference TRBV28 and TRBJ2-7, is DVKVTQSSRYLVKRTGEKVFLECVQDMDHENMFWYRQDPGLGLRLIYFSYDVKMKEKGDIPEGYSVSREKKERFSLILESASTNQTSMYLCASRLGDRAYEQYFGPGTRLTVT.